This T cell receptor (beta chain) was captured by sequencing in a study of blood T cell repertoires in COVID-19. Study in general: COVID-19 samples from acute and convalescent phases originated in the United States, Italy and Spain.

This clone turned up a few times. Authors' data handling: Amplifying reference gene primers gave estimates of nucleated cell counts. The assay was immunoSEQ multiplex PCR, and TCRdb's table has in-frame clones only and misses some. That table is the source of V, J and clone size, and D and trimming were worked out from the DNA. Here the sample spans more than 85,000 clones, approximately 85% being singletons. The CDR3 has 13 residues. Germline-derived CDR1 and CDR2 are MNHEY and SVGAGI. Trimming took 8 bases from V and 3 from J; bases not matched to a gene: 5. V usage is TRBV6-5 and J usage is TRBJ1-2; 8 bases line up with TRBD1. Material: peripheral blood. This TCR was sampled from a woman in her sixties with acute or convalescent COVID-19. CDR3 sequence reads: CASSTGEDYGYTF. CDR3 in DNA: TGTGCCAGCTCGACAGGGGAGGACTATGGCTACACCTTC.